Each of the 18 T cell receptor beta chains below was sequenced from the same sample in a study of T cell repertoires in cytomegalovirus infection. Using its own MiXCR run on the reads, TCRdb lists one record per CDR3 protein. Of about 740,000 distinct CDR3 sequences in the sample, under 40% were seen once. Source material: PBMCs. The source of these receptors is a human donor in good health (CMV status not recorded). Some clones in this sample may be carry-over from other donors' samples.

As regards this clonotype: Since a much larger clone is just one base distant, this may be a read error. The chain combines TRBV7-2 with TRBJ1-1, with D possibly TRBD1 on 5 matching bases. CDR3 length: 15 amino acids. Trimming removed 5 bases from V and 1 base from J, with 14 bases in between. Looked up from germline, CDR1 is SGHTA and CDR2 is FQGNSA. The CDR3 loop is CASSLSRASNTEAFF. The CDR3 DNA is TGTGCCAGCAGCCTTTCCAGGGCTTCGAACACTGAAGCTTTCTTT. The full variable domain, completed using reference TRBV7-2 and TRBJ1-1, is GAGVSQSPSNKVTEKGKDVELRCDPISGHTALYWYRQSLGQGLEFLIYFQGNSAPDKSGLPSDRFSAERTGGSVSTLTIQRTQQEDSAVYLCASSLSRASNTEAFFGQGTRLTVV.

This clonotype occurred many times. V usage is TRBV7-2 and J usage is TRBJ2-2; D unclear. Looked up from germline, CDR1 is SGHTA and CDR2 is FQGNSA. There are 18 residues in the CDR3. V lost 5 bases, J lost 2 bases, and 21 bases lay in between. CDR3 sequence reads: CASSPYSAREVNTGELFF. The DNA for the CDR3 is TGTGCCAGCAGCCCTTACTCGGCAAGAGAAGTTAACACCGGGGAGCTGTTTTTT.

The sample holds a few counts of this clonotype. The chain joins TRBV5-1 to TRBJ2-1, with 10 positions matching TRBD1. J was trimmed by 5 bases and V by 0 bases; bases with no gene match: 5. Germline values: CDR1 SGHRS, CDR2 YFSETQ. This CDR3 has 16 amino acids. The CDR3 sequence: CASSLGGTGVNNEQFF. CDR3 bases: TGCGCCAGCAGCTTGGGCGGGACAGGGGTTAACAATGAGCAGTTCTTC.

V and J are TRBV7-2 and TRBJ2-1; D remains unclear. This CDR3 has 13 residues. Looked up from germline, CDR1 is SGHTA and CDR2 is FQGNSA. Trimming stripped 7 bases from V and 7 bases from J, with 14 bases between. DNA for the CDR3: TGTGCCAGCAACTTCCAGGCTGGGAATGAGCAGTTCTTC. It specifies CASNFQAGNEQFF.

This clonotype was seen more than once but under ten times. The chain has TRBV11-2 and TRBJ2-7; the match to TRBD1 covers 8 bases. The CDR3 is 15 residues long. CDR1 and CDR2 (germline): SGHAT, FQNNGV. Trimming removed 5 bases from V and 2 bases from J; junction bases left unmatched: 8. This chain's CDR3 is CASSPLVRGPYEQYF. CDR3 bases: TGTGCCAGCAGCCCATTGGTCAGGGGGCCCTACGAGCAGTACTTC.

In its sample, this clonotype was seen a few times. The V gene is TRBV6-2 or TRBV6-3, the J gene TRBJ1-2, with D perhaps TRBD1 (6 bases). There are 14 residues in the CDR3. V lost 7 bases and J 2 bases, leaving 14 bases between the germline ends. The germline V gene encodes CDR1 MNHEY and CDR2 SVGEGT. The CDR3 region is CASTTMTGNYGYTF. In DNA form, the CDR3 reads TGTGCCAGCACCACGATGACAGGAAACTATGGCTACACCTTC.

This clonotype has only a few counts. This chain connects TRBV11-2 to TRBJ2-5; 14 bases line up with TRBD2. This CDR3 comprises 17 residues. The junction had 8 bases not matched to a gene; V was cut back by 4 bases and J by 4 bases. CDR1 and CDR2 from the germline V gene are SGHAT and FQNNGV. DNA for the CDR3: TGTGCCAGCAGCTGGGGTCGACTAGCGGGGGGGCGAGAGACCCAGTACTTC. Its protein product is CASSWGRLAGGRETQYF.

The V gene is TRBV18, the J gene TRBJ1-1, with 8 bases identical to TRBD1. The V and J ends lost 5 bases and 3 bases, in that order; junction bases with no gene match: 17. This CDR3 is 18 amino acids long. CDR1 is KGHSH, CDR2 LQKENI, per germline. Here the CDR3 DNA reads TGTGCCAGCTCAGTCCGCCGAGCAGGGGGCGAATGGGACACTGAAGCTTTCTTT. Its translation: CASSVRRAGGEWDTEAFF.

This chain uses TRBV5-5 with TRBJ1-2, with D perhaps TRBD1 (6 bases). V lost 0 bases and J 6 bases, leaving 9 bases between the germline ends. This CDR3 spans 13 amino acids. CDR1 and CDR2 from the germline V gene are SGHKS and YYEKEE (reference sequence). The CDR3 DNA sequence: TGTGCCAGCAGCTTGGTACCAGGGGATGGCTACACCTTC. Translating it yields CASSLVPGDGYTF.

This clonotype was picked up many times. The chain combines TRBV5-1 with TRBJ2-1, with 11 bases fitting TRBD2. CDR3 length: 15 amino acids. V was clipped by 1 base and J by 8 bases; unmatched bases: 5. Germline V gene sequence: CDR1 SGHRS, CDR2 YFSETQ. DNA of the CDR3: TGCGCCAGCAGCTTGACTAGCGGGAGCACCGATGAGCAGTTCTTC. Residues: CASSLTSGSTDEQFF.

This chain connects TRBV6-6 to TRBJ1-1, with D maybe TRBD1 (6 bases). This CDR3 has 16 amino acids. The ends were cut back, 4 bases at V and 2 bases at J, with 17 bases in the middle. CDR1 and CDR2 (germline): MNHNY, SVGAGI (reference sequence). The CDR3 region is CASSCPPGEKNTEAFF. The CDR3 DNA follows: TGTGCCAGCAGTTGCCCGCCAGGGGAAAAAAACACTGAAGCTTTCTTT.

In this sample, this clonotype turned up a few times. The chain combines TRBV4-2 with TRBJ1-1; 8 bases map to TRBD1. The V gene end was trimmed by 3 bases and the J gene end by 6 bases; junction bases not matched to a gene: 9. CDR1 and CDR2 from the germline V gene are LGHNA and YNFKEQ. The CDR3 sequence is 15 residues long. The CDR3 DNA is TGTGCCAGCAGCCAGGAGGGACAGGTCGGCGCTGAAGCTTTCTTT. This sequence encodes CASSQEGQVGAEAFF.

V usage is TRBV7-9 and J usage is TRBJ2-7; 9 positions match TRBD2. The V gene's germline CDR1 is SEHNR and CDR2 FQNEAQ (reference sequence). CDR3 size: 16 residues. The V gene end was trimmed by 0 bases and the J gene end by 2 bases; junction bases not matched to a gene: 5. The chain's CDR3 is CASSLAGSGSPYEQYF. The CDR3 region has the DNA TGTGCCAGCAGCTTAGCGGGTAGCGGGAGTCCCTACGAGCAGTACTTC.

A few counts support this clonotype. The chain links TRBV5-4 to TRBJ1-1; weak D call: TRBD1 (5 bases). CDR1 and CDR2 from the germline V gene are SGHNT and YYREEE (reference sequence). CDR3 length: 19 residues. V lost 4 bases to trimming and J lost 4 bases, with 29 bases between them. The CDR3 bases are TGTGCCAGCAGCCTGTACCTCAGCCTCACAGGACCGGAGGTCACTGAAGCTTTCTTT. Protein product: CASSLYLSLTGPEVTEAFF.

The gene calls are TRBV4-3 and TRBJ2-3; TRBD1 might be the D (6 bases). Germline assignment: CDR1 LGHNA and CDR2 YSLEER. Trimming removed 0 bases at V and 2 bases at J, with 12 bases between. CDR3 length: 16 amino acids. CDR3 sequence: CASSQETGIPTDTQYF. CDR3 DNA: TGCGCCAGCAGCCAAGAAACAGGGATCCCCACAGATACGCAGTATTTT.

The chain recombines TRBV20-1 with TRBJ2-7, with 11 bases lining up with TRBD2. The germline V gene has CDR1 DFQATT and CDR2 SNEGSKA (reference sequence). The CDR3 extends over 14 amino acids. Losses at the gene ends were 6 bases for V and 3 bases for J; bases not matched to a gene: 7. In nucleotides, the CDR3 is TGCAGTGCAAGACTAGCGGGGAACCTCTACGAGCAGTACTTC. This encodes CSARLAGNLYEQYF.

V gene TRBV28 combines with J gene TRBJ2-5, with a possible D match to TRBD2 (5 bases). The CDR3 extends over 13 amino acids. From germline, CDR1 is MDHEN and CDR2 SYDVKM. The V end lost 9 bases, the J end lost 1 base, and 12 bases lay between the germline ends. CDR3 coding DNA: TGTGCCAGTCTTAGCGTTGTCCAAGAGACCCAGTACTTC. This gives the protein CASLSVVQETQYF. Full variable domain (rest looked up from reference TRBV28 and TRBJ2-5): DVKVTQSSRYLVKRTGEKVFLECVQDMDHENMFWYRQDPGLGLRLIYFSYDVKMKEKGDIPEGYSVSREKKERFSLILESASTNQTSMYLCASLSVVQETQYFGPGTRLLVL.

This chain joins TRBV3-1 and TRBJ1-5; D is ambiguous. The CDR3 covers 13 residues. V was shortened by 3 bases and J by 2 bases, with 5 bases between the two germline ends. Germline V lookup: CDR1 LGHDT, CDR2 YNNKEL (reference sequence). CDR3 residues: CASSHEGNQPQHF. The CDR3 DNA follows: TGTGCCAGCAGCCATGAGGGCAATCAGCCCCAGCATTTT.